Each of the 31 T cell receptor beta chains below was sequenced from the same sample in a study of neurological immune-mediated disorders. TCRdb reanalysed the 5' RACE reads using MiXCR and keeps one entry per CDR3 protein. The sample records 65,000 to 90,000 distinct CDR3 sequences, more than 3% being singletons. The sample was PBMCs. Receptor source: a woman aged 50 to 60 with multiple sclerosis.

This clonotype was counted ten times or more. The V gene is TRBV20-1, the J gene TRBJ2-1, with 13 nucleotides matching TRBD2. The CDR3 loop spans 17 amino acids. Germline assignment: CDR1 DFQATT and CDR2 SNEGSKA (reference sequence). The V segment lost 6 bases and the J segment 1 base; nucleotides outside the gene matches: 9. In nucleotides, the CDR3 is TGCAGTGCCCCACTAGCGGGGGGGTTCAGTTCCTACAATGAGCAGTTCTTC. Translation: CSAPLAGGFSSYNEQFF.

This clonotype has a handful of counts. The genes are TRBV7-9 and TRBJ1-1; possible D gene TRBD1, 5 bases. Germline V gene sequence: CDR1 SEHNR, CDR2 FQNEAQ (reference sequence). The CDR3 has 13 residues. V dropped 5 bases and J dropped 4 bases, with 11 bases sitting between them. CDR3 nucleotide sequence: TGTGCCAGCAGCCCAATACAGGCCACTGAAGCTTTCTTT. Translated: CASSPIQATEAFF. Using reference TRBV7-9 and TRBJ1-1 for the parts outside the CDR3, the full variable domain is DTGVSQNPRHKITKRGQNVTFRCDPISEHNRLYWYRQTLGQGPEFLTYFQNEAQLEKSRLLSDRFSAERPKGSFSTLEIQRTEQGDSAMYLCASSPIQATEAFFGQGTRLTVV.

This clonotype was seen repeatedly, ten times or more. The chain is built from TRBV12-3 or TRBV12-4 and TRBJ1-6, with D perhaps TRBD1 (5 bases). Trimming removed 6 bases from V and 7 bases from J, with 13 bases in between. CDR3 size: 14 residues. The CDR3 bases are TGTGCCAGCAGCCAACAGGCGAGGAATTCACCCCTCCACTTT. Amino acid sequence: CASSQQARNSPLHF.

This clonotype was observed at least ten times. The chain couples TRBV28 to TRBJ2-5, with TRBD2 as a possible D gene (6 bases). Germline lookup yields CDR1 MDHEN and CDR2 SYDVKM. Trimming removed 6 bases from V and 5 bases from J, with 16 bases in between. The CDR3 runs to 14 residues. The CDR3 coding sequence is TGTGCCAGCAGACGGGGGTGGGCGCGTGAGACCCAGTACTTC. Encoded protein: CASRRGWARETQYF.

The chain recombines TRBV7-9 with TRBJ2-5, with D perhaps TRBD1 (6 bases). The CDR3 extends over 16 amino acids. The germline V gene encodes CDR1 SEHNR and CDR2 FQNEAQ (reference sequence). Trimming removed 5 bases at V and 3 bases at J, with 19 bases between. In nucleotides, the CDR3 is TGTGCCAGCAGCGTGGGACACTCTGGGGCCAAAGAGACCCAGTACTTC. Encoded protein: CASSVGHSGAKETQYF.

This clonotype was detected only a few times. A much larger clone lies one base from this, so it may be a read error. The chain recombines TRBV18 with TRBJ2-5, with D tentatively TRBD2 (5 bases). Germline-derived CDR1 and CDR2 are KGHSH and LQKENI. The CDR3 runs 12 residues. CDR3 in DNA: TGTGCCAGCTCATCTCAGAGGGAGAACCAGTACTTC. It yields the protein CASSSQRENQYF.

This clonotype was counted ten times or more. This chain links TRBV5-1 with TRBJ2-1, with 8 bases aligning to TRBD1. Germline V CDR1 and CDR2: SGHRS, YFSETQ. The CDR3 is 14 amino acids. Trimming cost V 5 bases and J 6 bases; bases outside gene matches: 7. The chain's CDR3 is CASRFQGALNEQFF. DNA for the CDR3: TGCGCCAGCAGGTTTCAGGGGGCCCTCAATGAGCAGTTCTTC. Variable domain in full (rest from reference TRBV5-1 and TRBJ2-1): KAGVTQTPRYLIKTRGQQVTLSCSPISGHRSVSWYQQTPGQGLQFLFEYFSETQRNKGNFPGRFSGRQFSNSRSEMNVSTLELGDSALYLCASRFQGALNEQFFGPGTRLTVL.

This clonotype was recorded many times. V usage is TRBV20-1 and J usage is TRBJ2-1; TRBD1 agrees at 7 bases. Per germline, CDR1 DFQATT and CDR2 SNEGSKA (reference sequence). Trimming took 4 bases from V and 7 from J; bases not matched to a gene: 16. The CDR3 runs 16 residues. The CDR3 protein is CSANNQIVQGLNEQFF. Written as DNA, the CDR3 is TGCAGTGCTAACAATCAAATTGTACAGGGGTTAAATGAGCAGTTCTTC.

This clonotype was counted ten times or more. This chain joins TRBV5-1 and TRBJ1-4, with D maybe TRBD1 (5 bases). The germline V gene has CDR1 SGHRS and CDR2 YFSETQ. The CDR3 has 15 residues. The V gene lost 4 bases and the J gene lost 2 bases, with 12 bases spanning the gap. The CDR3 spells CASSVMGGTNEKLFF. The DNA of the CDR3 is TGCGCCAGCAGCGTGATGGGGGGGACTAATGAAAAACTGTTTTTT.

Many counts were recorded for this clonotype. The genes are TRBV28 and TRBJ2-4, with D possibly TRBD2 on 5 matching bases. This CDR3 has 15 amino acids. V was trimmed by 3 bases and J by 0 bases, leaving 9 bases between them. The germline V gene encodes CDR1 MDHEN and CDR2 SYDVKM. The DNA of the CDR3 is TGTGCCAGCAGTTTGAACGGGGTAGCCAAAAACATTCAGTACTTC. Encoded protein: CASSLNGVAKNIQYF.

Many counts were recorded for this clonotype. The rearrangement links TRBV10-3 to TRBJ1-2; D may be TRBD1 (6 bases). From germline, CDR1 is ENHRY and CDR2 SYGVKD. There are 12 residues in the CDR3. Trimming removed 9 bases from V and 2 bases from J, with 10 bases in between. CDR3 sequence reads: CAIEDSNYGYTF. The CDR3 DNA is TGTGCCATAGAGGACAGCAACTATGGCTACACCTTC.

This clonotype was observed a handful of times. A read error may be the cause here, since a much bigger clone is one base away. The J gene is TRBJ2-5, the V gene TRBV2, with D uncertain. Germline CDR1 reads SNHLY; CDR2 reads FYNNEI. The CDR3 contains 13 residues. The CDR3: CATLGSGEENQYF. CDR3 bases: TGTGCCACCCTCGGATCCGGTGAAGAGAACCAGTACTTC.

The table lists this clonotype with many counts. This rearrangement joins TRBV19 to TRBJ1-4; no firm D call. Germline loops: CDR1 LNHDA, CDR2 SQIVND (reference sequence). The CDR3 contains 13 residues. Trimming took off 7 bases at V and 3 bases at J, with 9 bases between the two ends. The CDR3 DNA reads TGTGCCAGTAAGCGGCAGGCTAATGAAAAACTGTTTTTT. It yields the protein CASKRQANEKLFF.

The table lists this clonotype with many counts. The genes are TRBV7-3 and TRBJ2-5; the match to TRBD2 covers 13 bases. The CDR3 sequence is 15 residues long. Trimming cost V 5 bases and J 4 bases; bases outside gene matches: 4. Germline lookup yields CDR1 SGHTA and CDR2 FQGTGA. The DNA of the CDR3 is TGTGCCAGCAGCCCCGGACTAGCGGGAGTAGAGACCCAGTACTTC. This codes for CASSPGLAGVETQYF.

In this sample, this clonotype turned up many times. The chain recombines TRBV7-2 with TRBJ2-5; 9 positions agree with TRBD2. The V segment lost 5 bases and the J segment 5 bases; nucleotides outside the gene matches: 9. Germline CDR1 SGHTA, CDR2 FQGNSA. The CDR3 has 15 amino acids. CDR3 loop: CASSPWTSARETQYF. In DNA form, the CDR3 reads TGTGCCAGCAGCCCCTGGACTAGCGCCAGGGAGACCCAGTACTTC.

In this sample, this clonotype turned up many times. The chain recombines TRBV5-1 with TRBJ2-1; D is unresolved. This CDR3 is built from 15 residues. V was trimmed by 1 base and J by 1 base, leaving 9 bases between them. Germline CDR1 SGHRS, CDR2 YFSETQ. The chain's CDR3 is CASSLMVESYNEQFF. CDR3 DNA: TGCGCCAGCAGCTTGATGGTTGAGTCCTACAATGAGCAGTTCTTC.

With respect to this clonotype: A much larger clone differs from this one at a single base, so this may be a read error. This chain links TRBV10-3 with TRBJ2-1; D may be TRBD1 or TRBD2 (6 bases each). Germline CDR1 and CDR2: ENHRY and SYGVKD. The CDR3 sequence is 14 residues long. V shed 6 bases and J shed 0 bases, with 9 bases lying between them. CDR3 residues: CAISGGTSYNEQFF. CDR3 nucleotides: TGTGCCATCAGCGGGGGCACCTCCTACAATGAGCAGTTCTTC.

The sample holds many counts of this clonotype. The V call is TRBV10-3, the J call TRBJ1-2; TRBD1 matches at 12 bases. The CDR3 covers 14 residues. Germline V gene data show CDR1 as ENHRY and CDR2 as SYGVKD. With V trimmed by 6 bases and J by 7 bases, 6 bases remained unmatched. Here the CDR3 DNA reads TGTGCCATCAGGGGACAGGGGGCTATACTTGGCTACACCTTC. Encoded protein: CAIRGQGAILGYTF.

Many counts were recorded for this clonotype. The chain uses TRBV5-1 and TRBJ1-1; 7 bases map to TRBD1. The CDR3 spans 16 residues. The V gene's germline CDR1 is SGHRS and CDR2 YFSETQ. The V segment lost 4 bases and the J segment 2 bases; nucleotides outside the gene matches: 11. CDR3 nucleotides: TGCGCCAGCAGCACGACAGGGAATAAATTTAACACTGAAGCTTTCTTT. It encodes CASSTTGNKFNTEAFF.

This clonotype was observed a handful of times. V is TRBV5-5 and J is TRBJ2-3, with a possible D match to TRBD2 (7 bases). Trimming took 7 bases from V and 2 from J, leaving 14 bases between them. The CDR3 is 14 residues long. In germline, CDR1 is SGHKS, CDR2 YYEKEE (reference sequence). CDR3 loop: CASSGGRSTDTQYF. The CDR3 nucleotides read TGTGCCAGCTCGGGGGGCCGGTCCACAGATACGCAGTATTTT.

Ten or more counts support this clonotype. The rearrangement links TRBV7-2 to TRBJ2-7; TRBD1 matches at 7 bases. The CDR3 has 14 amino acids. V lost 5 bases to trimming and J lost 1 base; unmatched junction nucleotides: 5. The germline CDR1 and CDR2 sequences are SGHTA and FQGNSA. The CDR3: CASSLDRESYEQYF. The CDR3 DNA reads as TGTGCCAGCAGCCTAGACAGGGAATCCTACGAGCAGTACTTC.

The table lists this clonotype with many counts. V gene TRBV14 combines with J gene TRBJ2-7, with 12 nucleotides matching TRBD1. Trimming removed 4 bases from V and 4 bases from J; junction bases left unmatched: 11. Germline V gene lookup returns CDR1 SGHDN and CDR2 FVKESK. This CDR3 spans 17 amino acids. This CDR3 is CASSLTYTGQGAYEQYF. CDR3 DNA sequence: TGTGCCAGCAGCCTAACCTATACGGGACAGGGGGCTTACGAGCAGTACTTC.

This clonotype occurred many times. The CDR3: CSAATGLTYEQYF. CDR3 bases: TGCAGTGCAGCGACAGGGCTCACCTACGAGCAGTACTTC. This sequence joins TRBV20-1 and TRBJ2-7; 7 bases are shared with TRBD1. With V trimmed by 6 bases and J by 2 bases, 7 bases remained unmatched. This CDR3 spans 13 amino acids. The germline CDR1 and CDR2 sequences are DFQATT and SNEGSKA (reference sequence).

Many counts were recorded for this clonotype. The CDR3 nucleotides read TGTGCCAGCAGCCAAACAGGGACCCAGTACTTC. Translation: CASSQTGTQYF. The V call is TRBV7-9, the J call TRBJ2-5; possible D gene TRBD1, 5 bases. From germline, CDR1 is SEHNR and CDR2 FQNEAQ (reference sequence). Trimming cost V 5 bases and J 7 bases, with 8 bases left between them. This CDR3 is built from 11 residues.

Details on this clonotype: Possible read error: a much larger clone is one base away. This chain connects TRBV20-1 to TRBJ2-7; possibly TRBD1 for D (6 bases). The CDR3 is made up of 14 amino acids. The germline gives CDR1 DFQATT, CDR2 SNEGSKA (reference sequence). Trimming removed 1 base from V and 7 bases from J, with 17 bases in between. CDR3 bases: TGCAGTGCTAGAGTCCCAGGGGTGATCAAAGAGCAGTACTTC. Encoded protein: CSARVPGVIKEQYF.

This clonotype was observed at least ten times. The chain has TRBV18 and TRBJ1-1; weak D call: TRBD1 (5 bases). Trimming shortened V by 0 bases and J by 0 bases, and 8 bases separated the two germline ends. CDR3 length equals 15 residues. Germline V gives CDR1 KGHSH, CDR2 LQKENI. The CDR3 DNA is TGTGCCAGCTCACCACCCGGACACATGAACACTGAAGCTTTCTTT. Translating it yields CASSPPGHMNTEAFF. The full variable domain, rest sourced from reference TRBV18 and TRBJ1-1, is NAGVMQNPRHLVRRRGQEARLRCSPMKGHSHVYWYRQLPEEGLKFMVYLQKENIIDESGMPKERFSAEFPKEGPSILRIQQVVRGDSAAYFCASSPPGHMNTEAFFGQGTRLTVV.

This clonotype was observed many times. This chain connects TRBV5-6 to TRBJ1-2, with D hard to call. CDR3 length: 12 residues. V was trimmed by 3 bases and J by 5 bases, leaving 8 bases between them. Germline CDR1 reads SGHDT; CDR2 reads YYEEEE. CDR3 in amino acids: CASSSGPYGYTF. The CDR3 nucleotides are TGTGCCAGCAGCTCCGGACCTTATGGCTACACCTTC. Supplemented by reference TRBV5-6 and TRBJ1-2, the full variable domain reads DAGVTQSPTHLIKTRGQQVTLRCSPKSGHDTVSWYQQALGQGPQFIFQYYEEEERQRGNFPDRFSGHQFPNYSSELNVNALLLGDSALYLCASSSGPYGYTFGSGTRLTVV.

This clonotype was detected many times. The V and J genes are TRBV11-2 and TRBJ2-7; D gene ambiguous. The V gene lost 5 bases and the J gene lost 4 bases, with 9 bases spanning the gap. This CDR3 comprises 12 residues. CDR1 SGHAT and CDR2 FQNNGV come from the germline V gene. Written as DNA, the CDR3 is TGTGCCAGCAGCCAGACCCTATACGAGCAGTACTTC. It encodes CASSQTLYEQYF.

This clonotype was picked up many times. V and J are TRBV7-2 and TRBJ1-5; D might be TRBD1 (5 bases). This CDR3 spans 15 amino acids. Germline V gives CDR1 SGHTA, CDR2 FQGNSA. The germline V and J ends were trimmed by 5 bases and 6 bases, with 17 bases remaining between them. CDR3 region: CASSLRGGGGQPQHF. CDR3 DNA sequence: TGTGCCAGCAGCCTCCGGGGGGGAGGTGGTCAGCCCCAGCATTTT.

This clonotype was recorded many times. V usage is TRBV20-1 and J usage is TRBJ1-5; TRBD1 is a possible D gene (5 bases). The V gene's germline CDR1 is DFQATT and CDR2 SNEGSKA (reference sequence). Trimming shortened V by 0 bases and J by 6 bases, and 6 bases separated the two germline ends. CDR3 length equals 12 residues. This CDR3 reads CSAREGGQPQHF. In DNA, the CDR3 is TGCAGTGCTAGAGAGGGGGGTCAGCCCCAGCATTTT.

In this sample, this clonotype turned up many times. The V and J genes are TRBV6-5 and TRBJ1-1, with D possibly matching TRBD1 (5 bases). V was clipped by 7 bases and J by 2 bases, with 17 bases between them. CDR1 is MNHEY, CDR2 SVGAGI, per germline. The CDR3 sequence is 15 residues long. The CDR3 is CASIPPRGANTEAFF. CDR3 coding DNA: TGTGCCAGCATTCCTCCCCGGGGCGCAAACACTGAAGCTTTCTTT.